This T cell receptor beta chain was observed in a study of blood T cell repertoires in COVID-19. Study overall: PBMCs, B-cell-depleted T cells, or T cells provided the cDNA or gDNA that made up the material.

J lost 5 bases, V lost 1 base, and 4 bases had no gene match. Germline V gene sequence: CDR1 MDHEN, CDR2 SYDVKM. The CDR3 has 16 amino acids. Assay: immunoSEQ multiplex PCR; the TCRdb copy retains only in-frame clones and omits some. The top ten hold 0.62% of the sample, which has about 190,000 clones, roughly 90% seen once. This sequence was found in a man between 50 and 59 years old with acute or convalescent COVID-19. Material: peripheral blood. V usage is TRBV28 and J usage is TRBJ1-5, with 11 bases lining up with TRBD1. The CDR3 is CASSLFRTGGHQPQHF. CDR3 nucleotides: TGTGCCAGCAGTTTATTCCGGACAGGGGGCCATCAGCCCCAGCATTTT.